Given below is one T cell receptor beta chain in context. Its specificity is unknown. This specimen belongs to a study of cytomegalovirus exposure and HLA in healthy donors. Study outcomes and limitations: Later genetic work tied a missense DCLRE1C variant to beta-chain V and J trimming. According to reports, the classifier identified cytomegalovirus status with high specificity and sensitivity.

Both 60 Vbeta primers and 13 Jbeta primers went into the PCR. Per the authors' pipeline: Later, roughly 86 million unique TCR beta chains were counted in an analysis, and about 10 million of them were shared. Clones were read by immunoSEQ multiplex PCR, and TCRdb kept only the in-frame ones, dropping some. V, J and clone size are taken as reported in that table, and D and trimming were inferred from the DNA itself. The table lists under 110,000 clones, about 81% of them singletons. CDR1 is MNHNS, CDR2 SASEGT, per germline. The CDR3 runs to 12 residues. Trimming pared 11 bases from V and 2 bases from J, leaving 12 bases between.

The sequenced sample was PBMCs. The TCR originated in a man in his fifties or sixties in good health and CMV-seronegative. The chain uses TRBV6-1 and TRBJ1-2; D might be TRBD1 (5 bases). This CDR3 reads CAGSDMNYGYTF. CDR3 DNA: TGTGCCGGGTCGGACATGAACTATGGCTACACCTTC.